A single sample is the source of the 23 T cell receptor beta chains below, sequenced in a study of cytomegalovirus exposure and HLA in healthy donors. PCR amplification relied on 60 Vbeta primers (plus 13 Jbeta primers). The method was immunoSEQ multiplex PCR; TCRdb's version includes in-frame clones alone and lacks a portion of them. The sample lists 55,000 to 80,000 clones; about four fifths were seen once. Sequencing used PBMCs. The receptors shown here come from a woman younger than 45 in good health and CMV-seronegative.

This chain uses TRBV10-2 with TRBJ1-2, with TRBD1 identical over 8 bases. Germline V gene lookup returns CDR1 WSHSY and CDR2 SAAADI. The CDR3 is made up of 14 amino acids. V shed 2 bases, J shed 8 bases, and the junction held 7 bases outside the gene matches. CDR3 coding DNA: TGCGCCAGCAGTGAGGGGAGGACAGGGCCCGGCTACACCTTC. Residues: CASSEGRTGPGYTF.

The rearrangement links TRBV6-6 to TRBJ2-2; 8 positions agree with TRBD1. This CDR3 is 15 amino acids long. Germline CDR1 reads MNHNY; CDR2 reads SVGAGI (reference sequence). V lost 3 bases, J lost 2 bases, and 2 bases stayed unmatched. CDR3 loop: CASSYSGGNTGELFF. CDR3 in DNA: TGTGCCAGCAGTTATTCAGGGGGCAACACCGGGGAGCTGTTTTTT.

This chain links TRBV5-1 with TRBJ2-7, with a weak D call TRBD1 (6 bases). The germline V gene encodes CDR1 SGHRS and CDR2 YFSETQ. The ends were cut back, 4 bases at V and 3 bases at J, with 20 bases in the middle. The CDR3 is made up of 16 amino acids. CDR3 region: CASSVEPLDRLYEQYF. The DNA for the CDR3 is TGCGCCAGCAGCGTCGAGCCACTGGACAGACTCTACGAGCAGTACTTC. Together with reference TRBV5-1 and TRBJ2-7, the CDR3 gives the full variable domain: KAGVTQTPRYLIKTRGQQVTLSCSPISGHRSVSWYQQTPGQGLQFLFEYFSETQRNKGNFPGRFSGRQFSNSRSEMNVSTLELGDSALYLCASSVEPLDRLYEQYFGPGTRLTVT.

The gene calls are TRBV5-4 and TRBJ1-1; 7 bases are a match to TRBD1. V lost 3 bases and J lost 1; bases outside the gene matches: 9. CDR1 is SGHNT and CDR2 is YYREEE in the germline V gene (reference sequence). The CDR3 has 16 residues. The CDR3 DNA is TGTGCCAGCAGCTCGGGCCACAGGGGTTCGAACACTGAAGCTTTCTTT. It is translated as CASSSGHRGSNTEAFF.

This chain uses TRBV28 with TRBJ1-1; D gene ambiguous. The V gene's germline CDR1 is MDHEN and CDR2 SYDVKM. Trimming shortened V by 6 bases and J by 11 bases, and 13 bases separated the two germline ends. The CDR3 spans 11 residues. DNA of the CDR3: TGTGCCAGCAGGAATATATTCGGGGCTTTCTTT. Its protein product is CASRNIFGAFF. Variable domain in full (rest from reference TRBV28 and TRBJ1-1): DVKVTQSSRYLVKRTGEKVFLECVQDMDHENMFWYRQDPGLGLRLIYFSYDVKMKEKGDIPEGYSVSREKKERFSLILESASTNQTSMYLCASRNIFGAFFGQGTRLTVV.

This chain uses TRBV19 with TRBJ1-1, with D perhaps matching TRBD1 (6 bases). Germline-derived CDR1 and CDR2 are LNHDA and SQIVND (reference sequence). The CDR3 runs 13 residues. V was cut by 8 bases and J by 5 bases, with 15 bases left in between. In DNA, the CDR3 is TGTGCCAGTGGGAACAGGGTTGGGACTGAAGCTTTCTTT. Its translation: CASGNRVGTEAFF.

CDR3 bases: TGTGCCAGCAGACCGCGGGGGGGCGGAGACGAGCAGTACTTC. This encodes CASRPRGGGDEQYF. The rearrangement joins TRBV27 to TRBJ2-7; TRBD2 aligns across 9 bases. The germline V gene has CDR1 MNHEY and CDR2 SMNVEV (reference sequence). The CDR3 covers 14 residues. Trimming at V came to 6 bases and at J to 5 bases, leaving 8 bases not matched to a gene.

The rearrangement links TRBV5-4 to TRBJ1-2; the D gene is possibly TRBD1 (6 bases). Trimming removed 3 bases at V and 5 bases at J, with 20 bases between. This CDR3 region has 16 residues. Germline V lookup: CDR1 SGHNT, CDR2 YYREEE (reference sequence). The CDR3 sequence: CASSSGGGGEVYGYTF. The DNA of the CDR3 is TGTGCCAGCAGCTCTGGTGGAGGGGGGGAAGTTTATGGCTACACCTTC.

The chain carries TRBV9 and TRBJ2-7, with D possibly matching TRBD1 (6 bases). Germline V CDR1 and CDR2: SGDLS, YYNGEE. V was cut by 3 bases and J by 2 bases, with 12 bases left in between. CDR3 length: 14 amino acids. The CDR3 nucleotides are TGTGCCAGCAGCGCCCTACAGGGTACCTACGAGCAGTACTTC. Its protein product is CASSALQGTYEQYF.

About this clone: Germline is not matched at one junction end, which may reflect a read error. This chain links TRBV18 with TRBJ1-3; unclear D gene. Germline lookup yields CDR1 KGHSH and CDR2 LQKENI. The CDR3 has 13 residues. For the CDR3, the DNA is TGTGCCAGCTCATCAGACACCAATACGATCCGCTTTTTT. Residues: CASSSDTNTIRFF.

This chain uses TRBV19 with TRBJ1-2; TRBD1 matches 11 bases. Germline-derived CDR1 and CDR2 are LNHDA and SQIVND (reference sequence). This CDR3 spans 15 amino acids. The V and J ends lost 5 bases and 2 bases, in that order; junction bases with no gene match: 4. As DNA, the CDR3 is TGTGCCAGTAGTCGGGGGACAGGGGGGAACTATGGCTACACCTTC. It encodes CASSRGTGGNYGYTF.

For the CDR3, the DNA is TGTGCCAGCAGTCCCAGGGGGGCGCGATGGACTGAAGCTTTCTTT. Amino acid sequence: CASSPRGARWTEAFF. This chain joins TRBV2 and TRBJ1-1; 7 bases map to TRBD1. CDR3 size: 15 residues. Trimming took 5 bases from V and 5 from J; bases not matched to a gene: 11. Germline V gene sequence: CDR1 SNHLY, CDR2 FYNNEI. Using reference TRBV2 and TRBJ1-1 for the parts outside the CDR3, the full variable domain is EPEVTQTPSHQVTQMGQEVILRCVPISNHLYFYWYRQILGQKVEFLVSFYNNEISEKSEIFDDQFSVERPDGSNFTLKIRSTKLEDSAMYFCASSPRGARWTEAFFGQGTRLTVV.

The chain has TRBV28 and TRBJ2-2, with TRBD1 matching 9 bases. Looked up from germline, CDR1 is MDHEN and CDR2 is SYDVKM. The CDR3 length is 16 residues. The ends lost 5 bases at V and 5 bases at J; junction bases unmatched: 9. This chain's CDR3 is CASSAQGALRTGELFF. As DNA, the CDR3 is TGTGCCAGCAGTGCACAGGGGGCGTTAAGGACCGGGGAGCTGTTTTTT.

This clone was observed a single time. This sequence joins TRBV7-2 and TRBJ2-3; 8 bases fit TRBD2. The ends lost 2 bases at V and 3 bases at J; junction bases unmatched: 4. This CDR3 is 15 amino acids long. The germline V gene has CDR1 SGHTA and CDR2 FQGNSA. Here the CDR3 reads CASSLNGGGTDTQYF. CDR3 DNA sequence: TGTGCCAGCAGCTTAAACGGGGGGGGAACAGATACGCAGTATTTT.

This clone came up once. The genes are TRBV5-3 and TRBJ2-5; TRBD2 aligns across 11 bases. TRBV5-3 carries the ORF label, with uncertain function. With 7 bases clipped from V and 1 base from J, the junction kept 0 bases outside the gene matches. CDR3 length: 13 residues. CDR3: CARLAGGQETQYF. In DNA, the CDR3 is TGTGCCAGACTAGCGGGGGGCCAAGAGACCCAGTACTTC.

Only a few counts were recorded for this clone. This chain links TRBV19 with TRBJ2-1; tentative D call: TRBD2 (6 bases). V shed 7 bases and J shed 0 bases, with 13 bases lying between them. The CDR3 runs 15 residues. Germline-derived CDR1 and CDR2 are LNHDA and SQIVND (reference sequence). This CDR3 is CASTQTRNSYNEQFF. Here the CDR3 DNA reads TGTGCCAGTACCCAGACTAGAAACTCCTACAATGAGCAGTTCTTC.

The V call is TRBV6-5, the J call TRBJ1-1, with no clear D. The germline V and J ends were trimmed by 0 bases and 5 bases, with 10 bases remaining between them. The germline gives CDR1 MNHEY, CDR2 SVGAGI. The CDR3 covers 14 residues. Here the CDR3 DNA reads TGTGCCAGCAGTTACTCGAGGGAAGGGACTGAAGCTTTCTTT. Its translation: CASSYSREGTEAFF.

J is TRBJ1-5 and V is TRBV7-2; 7 bases fit TRBD1. The CDR3 has 15 residues. J gave up 1 base and V 2 bases, and 2 bases lay outside the gene matches. The germline V gene encodes CDR1 SGHTA and CDR2 FQGNSA. The CDR3 DNA is TGTGCCAGCAGCTTAAAGGGGGCGAGCAATCAGCCCCAGCATTTT. The encoded protein is CASSLKGASNQPQHF.

The V call is TRBV28, the J call TRBJ2-3, with D perhaps matching TRBD1 (8 bases). V gave up 4 bases and J gave up 3 bases, with 11 bases separating them. Germline loops: CDR1 MDHEN, CDR2 SYDVKM. CDR3 size: 14 residues. The CDR3, as DNA: TGTGCCAGCAGTTCACAGGGGGGGACAGATACGCAGTATTTT. Translation gives CASSSQGGTDTQYF.

The chain couples TRBV28 to TRBJ1-2; D ambiguous. The CDR3 contains 12 residues. V shed 8 bases and J shed 4 bases, with 11 bases lying between them. Germline CDR1 is MDHEN and CDR2 is SYDVKM. CDR3 sequence (DNA): TGTGCCAGCGGAGTGACGGGCTATGGCTACACCTTC. It specifies CASGVTGYGYTF.

The chain employs TRBV7-6 and TRBJ2-5; D gene unclear. CDR1 and CDR2 from the germline V gene are SGHVS and FNYEAQ. CDR3 length equals 12 residues. V dropped 0 bases and J dropped 3 bases, with 2 bases sitting between them. The CDR3 DNA reads TGTGCCAGCAGCTTAGCCAAAGAGACCCAGTACTTC. Its translation: CASSLAKETQYF.

The gene calls are TRBV5-5 and TRBJ1-2, with 10 positions matching TRBD1. CDR3 length: 16 residues. V dropped 5 bases and J dropped 7; count of bases not matched to a gene: 14. Germline assignment: CDR1 SGHKS and CDR2 YYEKEE (reference sequence). CDR3 in DNA: TGTGCCAGCAGTAAGCTTTCCGGGACAGGGGACACTGGCTACACCTTC. Translation gives CASSKLSGTGDTGYTF.

The genes are TRBV7-9 and TRBJ1-2; 7 positions match TRBD1. Germline loops: CDR1 SEHNR, CDR2 FQNEAQ (reference sequence). The CDR3 runs to 13 residues. V trimming: 6 bases; J trimming: 4 bases; junction bases outside the gene matches: 5. In DNA form, the CDR3 reads TGTGCCAGCAGTCCCACAGGGGTCTATGGCTACACCTTC. This codes for CASSPTGVYGYTF. The variable domain in full, with the rest retrieved from reference TRBV7-9 and TRBJ1-2, is DTGVSQNPRHKITKRGQNVTFRCDPISEHNRLYWYRQTLGQGPEFLTYFQNEAQLEKSRLLSDRFSAERPKGSFSTLEIQRTEQGDSAMYLCASSPTGVYGYTFGSGTRLTVV.